Each of the 12 T cell receptor beta chains below was sequenced from the same sample in a study of T cell repertoires in cytomegalovirus infection. TCRdb re-called the reads through MiXCR, storing one row per CDR3 protein. The data show 300,000 or so distinct CDR3 sequences, 20% to 30% seen once. Their cognate antigens are unknown. The sequencing used cultured PBMCs, collected from culture after CMV antigen stimulation. The source of these receptors is a human donor in good health (CMV status not recorded). Some clones in this sample may be carry-over from other donors' samples.

This clonotype was observed once. The chain carries TRBV20-1 and TRBJ1-2, with 7 bases that match TRBD1. With V trimmed by 6 bases and J by 4 bases, 8 bases remained unmatched. Germline V gene sequence: CDR1 DFQATT, CDR2 SNEGSKA (reference sequence). The CDR3 extends over 13 amino acids. CDR3 sequence (DNA): TGCAGTGCAGATCACAGGGGAAGCTATGGCTACACCTTC. This encodes CSADHRGSYGYTF.

This sequence joins TRBV5-1 and TRBJ1-3; D may be TRBD1 (5 bases). Germline V gene data show CDR1 as SGHRS and CDR2 as YFSETQ. The CDR3 consists of 14 residues. V shed 4 bases and J shed 1 base, with 9 bases lying between them. CDR3 loop: CASSDGTSGNTIYF. As DNA, the CDR3 is TGCGCCAGCAGCGATGGGACTTCTGGAAACACCATATATTTT. Drawing the rest from reference TRBV5-1 and TRBJ1-3, the complete variable domain is KAGVTQTPRYLIKTRGQQVTLSCSPISGHRSVSWYQQTPGQGLQFLFEYFSETQRNKGNFPGRFSGRQFSNSRSEMNVSTLELGDSALYLCASSDGTSGNTIYFGEGSWLTVV.

This chain uses TRBV12-3 or TRBV12-4 with TRBJ2-2; TRBD2 matches 12 bases. The junction had 6 bases not matched to a gene; V was cut back by 6 bases and J by 7 bases. The CDR3 runs to 15 residues. The CDR3 DNA reads as TGTGCCAGCAGAGGGACTAGCGGGCGGATCGGGGAGCTGTTTTTT. Its translation is CASRGTSGRIGELFF.

Worth noting for this clonotype: One junction end disagrees with the germline gene, perhaps due to a read error. The chain uses TRBV7-9 and TRBJ1-5, with a tentative D call TRBD1 (5 bases). The CDR3 is 16 residues long. Germline assignment: CDR1 SEHNR and CDR2 FQNEAQ (reference sequence). CDR3: CACSLFSGISNQPQHF. CDR3 nucleotides: TGTGCCTGCAGCTTATTTTCAGGGATTAGCAATCAGCCCCAGCATTTT.

At least ten counts were recorded for this clonotype. This chain uses TRBV12-3 or TRBV12-4 with TRBJ2-5, with TRBD1 identical over 9 bases. Germline trimming cut 5 bases from V and 4 bases from J; bases unmatched to any gene: 8. This CDR3 is built from 15 residues. The CDR3 region has the DNA TGTGCCAGCAGTCCCGCGGGACAGGGCGGAGAGACCCAGTACTTC. Amino acid sequence: CASSPAGQGGETQYF.

V and J are TRBV11-2 and TRBJ2-4, with D maybe TRBD2 (5 bases). The CDR3 runs to 16 residues. V was clipped by 5 bases and J by 0 bases, with 14 bases between them. Looked up from germline, CDR1 is SGHAT and CDR2 is FQNNGV. CDR3 sequence (DNA): TGTGCCAGCAGCCTCAGAGGGAGTTTAGCCAAAAACATTCAGTACTTC. Amino acids: CASSLRGSLAKNIQYF.

This clonotype was counted between two and nine times. The chain uses TRBV7-2 and TRBJ1-2; D gene uncertain. The CDR3 spans 13 residues. V was pared by 3 bases and J by 8 bases, with 13 bases between. Germline CDR1 and CDR2: SGHTA and FQGNSA. CDR3 amino acids: CASSFFGEGGYTF. CDR3 sequence (DNA): TGTGCCAGCAGCTTTTTCGGGGAAGGAGGCTACACCTTC.

This chain joins TRBV3-1 and TRBJ2-7; no clear D gene. The CDR3 is 13 residues long. V was pared by 8 bases and J by 1 base, with 12 bases between. Germline values: CDR1 LGHDT, CDR2 YNNKEL (reference sequence). The CDR3 reads CASPGWKSYEQYV. The DNA for the CDR3 is TGTGCCAGCCCCGGCTGGAAGTCCTACGAGCAGTACGTC.

This clonotype has ten or more counts. The chain carries TRBV7-2 and TRBJ1-1; a possible D gene is TRBD1 (6 bases). CDR1 and CDR2 (germline): SGHTA, FQGNSA. V was clipped by 1 base and J by 0 bases, with 12 bases between them. There are 16 residues in the CDR3. In DNA form, the CDR3 reads TGTGCCAGCAGCTTAGGGCAGGGGAGGATGAACACTGAAGCTTTCTTT. This sequence encodes CASSLGQGRMNTEAFF.

The chain has TRBV12-3 or TRBV12-4 and TRBJ2-7; D is possibly TRBD2 (5 bases). The CDR3 extends over 12 amino acids. Trimming stripped 6 bases from V and 6 bases from J, with 12 bases between. The CDR3 spells CASSPSGAEQYV. The CDR3 DNA reads TGTGCCAGCAGCCCGAGCGGAGCCGAGCAGTACGTC.

This clonotype has only a few counts. The rearrangement joins TRBV27 to TRBJ2-7; 9 bases fit TRBD2. Germline CDR1 and CDR2: MNHEY and SMNVEV (reference sequence). Trimming removed 6 bases from V and 1 base from J; junction bases left unmatched: 7. The CDR3 is made up of 15 amino acids. The CDR3 bases are TGTGCCAGCAGCCCCTCGACTAGCGGATCCTACGAGCAGTACTTC. The encoded protein is CASSPSTSGSYEQYF.

This clonotype was seen many times. This chain joins TRBV7-2 and TRBJ2-6; 7 bases map to TRBD2. The junction had 5 bases not matched to a gene; V was cut back by 5 bases and J by 4 bases. Germline CDR1 reads SGHTA; CDR2 reads FQGNSA. CDR3 length: 15 amino acids. In DNA, the CDR3 is TGTGCCAGCAGCAGGGGAGGGCCCGGGGCCAACGTCCTGACTTTC. Translating it yields CASSRGGPGANVLTF. The whole variable domain, filled in from reference TRBV7-2 and TRBJ2-6, reads GAGVSQSPSNKVTEKGKDVELRCDPISGHTALYWYRQSLGQGLEFLIYFQGNSAPDKSGLPSDRFSAERTGGSVSTLTIQRTQQEDSAVYLCASSRGGPGANVLTFGAGSRLTVL.